This T cell receptor (beta chain) is from a study of T-cell memory formation after mild COVID-19 (dated by TCRdb to the early 2020s). About the study as a whole: Most TCR sequence clusters were specific to one of the two donors. In a couple of donors, T-cell clones that expanded and contracted after mild COVID-19 were followed by sequencing TCRalpha and TCRbeta repertoires longitudinally. Two young, previously healthy adult volunteers, one female and one male, were included in the cohort.

What the work shows at the level of the full study, not this receptor alone: Contracting CD4+ clones turned up mainly in the CM and EM memory subsets, whereas EMRA was where CD8+ clones were enriched. The study covered only a couple of mild cases, and larger cohorts including severe cases with pre-infection samples were considered necessary. Whether the second-wave clones peaking on day 37 were SARS-CoV-2 specific was not confirmed. The detection of some responding clones in pre-infection memory suggests that pre-existing cross-reactive memory T cells joined the SARS-CoV-2 response. Balanced CD4/CD8 phenotypes were observed for clones contracting from day 15 to 85, whereas a bias towards CD4+ was observed for a second wave of clones expanding from day 15 to 37.

Sequencing was carried out with an Illumina NovaSeq 6000. Using 5'RACE with constant-segment primers, TCRalpha and TCRbeta cDNA libraries were constructed, with sample barcodes and unique molecular identifiers added in the process. Trizol reagent was used to extract RNA from every sample. Library amplification was performed in two PCR steps, and a second sample barcode and Illumina TruSeq adapters were introduced in the second step. Sequencing of the libraries was done on an Illumina NovaSeq, producing 2 x 150 bp paired-end reads. Processing in the source paper ran as follows. Demultiplexing of reads and collapsing into UMI-guided consensus sequences were performed with migec v1.2.7. With mixcr v2.1.11, UMI consensuses were aligned to TRA and TRB V and J templates and assembled into clonotypes. Expanded or contracted clonotypes were those called significant by both edgeR and NoisET, with noise models trained on biological replicates. For edgeR calls, the cutoffs were a false discovery rate-adjusted p below 0.01 and a log2 fold-change threshold of 1. As an exploratory analysis of dynamics, max-normalized trajectories of the 1000 most abundant clonotypes were examined with PCA combined with hierarchical clustering. Separately sequenced CD4+ and CD8+ repertoires were used to assign a CD4 or CD8 phenotype to each responding clone. Using fastp at Q25 and MiXCR, TCRdb reprocessed the public reads and kept productive beta chains. Rows matching on CDR3 protein sequence are summarized as one entry with the most common DNA and genes. TCRdb's processing, not the authors', yielded these V and J calls. The sample table shows around 200,000 distinct CDR3 sequences, and roughly a tenth are seen once. The biggest ten clones account for approximately 3% of the sample.

This clonotype has a count of ten or more. Its antigen is currently not known. Nothing much larger sits one base from this clone, and base qualities are not available. Between the V and J ends, shortened by 0 bases and 7 bases respectively, the junction contains 14 bases. There are 15 amino acids in the CDR3, from cysteine to phenylalanine inclusive. The entry retains the CDR3 DNA only, 45 bases that are in frame from base 1. The germline V gene gives CDR1 as MNHEY and CDR2 as SVGEGT. Ficoll-Paque density gradient centrifugation was used to isolate PBMCs. Sequencing was done on a sample of PBMCs or a T cell subset sorted from them (not recorded which). This sequence originates from a young man who had mild COVID-19 (a few samples of this study predate the infection). The sample titles of this study are shuffled in the database, so cell type and time point are left out; the donor was told from shared clones. This sequence uses TRBV6-2 or TRBV6-3 and TRBJ2-3; TRBD2 is perhaps the D gene, given 5 matching bases. For the CDR3, the sequence is CASSYSSDPTNTQYF. The nucleotide sequence reads as follows: TGTGCCAGCAGTTACTCTAGCGACCCAACCAATACGCAGTATTTT.